This TCR beta chain was recorded in a study of cytotoxic CD8 clonotypes in ibrutinib-treated CLL. Sequencing used immunoSEQ multiplex PCR; TCRdb keeps in-frame clones, though not all of them. The repertoire consists of roughly 100,000 clones, with 78% occurring once and the leading ten covering 25% to 40%. This clone showed up just a few times. Germline loops: CDR1 MNHEY, CDR2 SMNVEV (reference sequence). Trimming cost V 2 bases and J 5 bases, with 9 bases left between them. The CDR3 covers 13 residues. Source: PBMCs, taken after 12 months of ibrutinib treatment. The rearrangement uses TRBV27 and TRBJ2-5; D perhaps matches TRBD2 (5 bases). The source is a human donor with chronic lymphocytic leukemia. The CDR3 spells CASSLRGWETQYF. The DNA of the CDR3 is TGTGCCAGCAGTTTACGGGGTTGGGAGACCCAGTACTTC.